This is a list of T cell receptor beta chains from one sample in a study of blood T cell repertoires in COVID-19. Libraries were prepared by immunoSEQ multiplex PCR; TCRdb keeps only in-frame clonotypes and omits some of them. The sample lists about 240,000 clones; roughly 79% were seen once. The sequenced sample consisted of peripheral blood. Receptors were obtained from a woman at least 80 years old with COVID-19, enrolled during active disease. CDR3s include the opening cysteine and the closing phenylalanine or tryptophan. D genes are given only for firm matches. Clone size is not always given. Where it is, it says once, few, many or a class for expanded clones.

clone size	J gene	V gene	D gene	CDR3 DNA	CDR3 protein
once	TRBJ2-1	TRBV19	TRBD2	TGTGCCAGTAGTAGCGGGACTAGCGGGAAAGATGAGCAGTTCTTC	CASSSGTSGKDEQFF
-	TRBJ2-7	TRBV18	-	TGTGCCAGCTCGCAGGGCTACGAGCAGTACTTC	CASSQGYEQYF
-	TRBJ2-1	TRBV4-2	-	TGTGCCAGCAGCCAAGGAGAGCGGTACAATGAGCAGTTCTTC	CASSQGERYNEQFF
-	TRBJ1-2	TRBV24-1	-	TGTGCCACTTGGCTGAGGGTCTATGGCTACACCTTC	CATWLRVYGYTF
once	TRBJ2-7	TRBV7-2	TRBD1	TGTGCCAGCAGCTTAGCCAGGGGGCGACTATACGAGCAGTACTTC	CASSLARGRLYEQYF
-	TRBJ1-1	TRBV14	-	TGTGCCAGCAGCCCCCCAGGGGCTATGAACACTGAAGCTTTCTTT	CASSPPGAMNTEAFF
once	TRBJ1-6	TRBV5-6	-	TGTGCCAGCAGCTTGGGGAGGGGCGGTTCACCCCTCCACTTT	CASSLGRGGSPLHF
-	TRBJ1-2	TRBV4-3	TRBD1	TGCGCCAGCAGCCAAGTCGGGGGGACAGGCCTTAGGGGCTACACCTTC	CASSQVGGTGLRGYTF
once	TRBJ2-5	TRBV5-1	TRBD2	TGCGCCAGCAGCGGAGGACTAGCGGGGGGGAATCAAGAGACCCAGTACTTC	CASSGGLAGGNQETQYF
-	TRBJ1-1	TRBV7-9	-	TGTGCCAGCAGCATCTCAGGAGGGTTCACTGAAGCTTTCTTT	CASSISGGFTEAFF
-	TRBJ1-1	TRBV10-3	TRBD1	TGTGCCACCGGGACAGACGGCACTGAAGCTTTCTTT	CATGTDGTEAFF
once	TRBJ2-7	TRBV7-9	TRBD1	TGTGCCAGCAGCTTAGCGCGGGACAGGGCTTACGAGCAGTACTTC	CASSLARDRAYEQYF
-	TRBJ2-5	TRBV6-5	-	TGTGCCAGCAGTTACGGCCCCTCCCAAGAGACCCAGTACTTC	CASSYGPSQETQYF
-	TRBJ2-7	TRBV27	TRBD1	TGTGCCAGCAGCTCTCAGGGGGCACTAGGCTACGAGCAGTACTTC	CASSSQGALGYEQYF
-	TRBJ1-2	TRBV2	-	TGTGCCAGCAGGATAGTCGCCACAGGAGCGCCTGGCTACACCTTC	CASRIVATGAPGYTF
-	TRBJ2-6	TRBV2	-	TGTGCCAGCAGTGAGGGGCAACCTGGGGCCAACGTCCTGACTTTC	CASSEGQPGANVLTF
-	TRBJ2-7	TRBV4-2	-	TGTGCCAGCAGCCATCAAACCGGGACAAGGGCCTCTGAGGTTAGAGCGCCACGGAGCGAGCAGTACTTC	CASSHQTGTRASEVRAPRSEQYF
-	TRBJ1-1	TRBV19	-	TGTGCCAGTAGCCAGGTGGGGAACACTGAAGCTTTCTTT	CASSQVGNTEAFF
-	TRBJ1-2	TRBV28	TRBD1	TGTGCCAGCAGTAAACCCCGGGACAGCTATGGCTACACCTTC	CASSKPRDSYGYTF
-	TRBJ1-2	TRBV5-8	-	TGTGCCAGCAGCCAGGCGGGTATATCCTCTAACTATGGCTACACCTTC	CASSQAGISSNYGYTF
-	TRBJ2-4	TRBV4-2	TRBD1	TGTGCCAGCAGCGGGCCCGGACAGGGGTCCCCCACCCTAGGCATTCAGTACTTC	CASSGPGQGSPTLGIQYF
-	TRBJ1-1	TRBV5-6	-	TGTGCCAGCAGCTTGCTCGGGAACACTGAAGCTTTCTTT	CASSLLGNTEAFF
-	TRBJ2-3	TRBV11-1	-	TGTGCCAGCAGCTGGGGGACTGGGAAAGGAGGAGATACGCAGTATTTT	CASSWGTGKGGDTQYF
-	TRBJ2-2	TRBV5-4	-	TGTGCCAGCCGAGGAGCGCCGACCGGGGAGCTGTTTTTT	CASRGAPTGELFF
-	TRBJ1-2	TRBV9	-	TGTGCCAGCAGCGTAGAGGACAGTTACAATGGCTACACCTTC	CASSVEDSYNGYTF
-	TRBJ2-2	TRBV9	-	TGTGCCAGCAGCGTAGGAGGGAACACCGGGGAGCTGTTTTTT	CASSVGGNTGELFF
few	TRBJ1-1	TRBV10-3	-	TGTGCCATCAGCACCTTGTCCGGGGGGGGGATGAACACTGAAGCTTTCTTT	CAISTLSGGGMNTEAFF
-	TRBJ2-3	TRBV5-1	TRBD2	TGCGCCAGCAGCCTACTGCCGGGACTAGCGGGGGGGCCGAGCACAGATACGCAGTATTTT	CASSLLPGLAGGPSTDTQYF
once	TRBJ1-3	TRBV11-2	TRBD1	TGTGCCAGCAGCCCATTGGGACAGCTCTCTGGAAACACCATATATTTT	CASSPLGQLSGNTIYF
-	TRBJ1-2	TRBV5-1	-	TGCGCCAGCAGCTGGGAGGGGGCTAACTATGGCTACACCTTC	CASSWEGANYGYTF
-	TRBJ2-1	TRBV18	TRBD2	TGTGCCAGCTCACCACAGTCTAGCGGGAGTTTGTCGTGGGGCAATGAGCAGTTCTTC	CASSPQSSGSLSWGNEQFF
-	TRBJ1-4	TRBV5-6	-	TGTGCCAGCAGGGGATTGGGAGAGGGTGAAGAAAAACTGTTTTTT	CASRGLGEGEEKLFF
-	TRBJ2-2	TRBV3-1/TRBV3-2	TRBD2	TGTGCCAGCAGCCAGGGCGGGGGGCGGAGGAACACCGGGGAGCTGTTTTTT	CASSQGGGRRNTGELFF
-	TRBJ1-4	TRBV2	-	TGTGCCAGCAGTGAAGGGGAGGGAAACGAAAAACTGTTTTTT	CASSEGEGNEKLFF
many	TRBJ1-1	TRBV7-8	-	TGTGCCAGCAGCTTAGAAGGAAGGGGCAGAGGGAACACTGAAGCTTTCTTT	CASSLEGRGRGNTEAFF
-	TRBJ1-5	TRBV3-1/TRBV3-2	TRBD1	TGTGCCAGCAGCCAAGGAACAGGGGGCTATCAGCCCCAGCATTTT	CASSQGTGGYQPQHF
-	TRBJ2-7	TRBV7-2	-	TGTGCCAGCACAGGAACAGGGCTCTACGAGCAGTACTTC	CASTGTGLYEQYF